This record looks at one T cell receptor (beta chain) sequence and its context. The data were obtained in a study of sequential checkpoint blockade in melanoma. As for treatment: randomized to nivolumab then ipilimumab (arm A) or the reverse (arm B). V was clipped by 5 bases and J by 6 bases; unmatched bases: 8. The germline CDR1 and CDR2 sequences are SGHVS and FNYEAQ. This CDR3 is 15 amino acids long. Measured with immunoSEQ multiplex PCR; TCRdb has only the in-frame clones, and not every one. The sample consists of fewer than 15,000 clones, 60% to 80% of them appearing once. The chain is built from TRBV7-6 and TRBJ2-2, with 8 bases lining up with TRBD1. This sequence originates from a human patient with melanoma. Some clones in this sample may be carry-over from other donors' samples. Specimen: CD8+ T cells sorted from blood (inferred from file names), collected from a patient given nivolumab and ipilimumab in sequence. The CDR3, as DNA: TGTGCCAGCAGCCAGGACAGGGTTACGGCCGGGGAGCTGTTTTTT. Protein product: CASSQDRVTAGELFF.